Sequencing of this TCR beta chain was carried out in a study of CD8 T cells in Susac syndrome. The study's findings and limits: Clonal expansion was absent from the CD4+ T cell repertoires in Susac syndrome.

The CDR3 is made up of 15 amino acids. V lost 2 bases and J 4 bases, leaving 14 bases between the germline ends. Germline V gene sequence: CDR1 MNHEY, CDR2 SVGAGI. Reverse transcription of roughly 0.5 to 1 ug RNA used random hexamers. TCRdb re-called the immunoSEQ multiplex PCR reads through MiXCR, storing one row per CDR3 protein. The repertoire holds about 240,000 distinct CDR3 sequences, with 96% as singletons. As for this clonotype: No antigen is known for it.

The clonotype originates from a human donor with Susac syndrome. The rearrangement uses TRBV6-5 and TRBJ1-1; D gene unclear. The sequencing input was CD4+ T cells from PBMCs. For the CDR3, the DNA is TGTGCCAGCAGTTACACGGGAGGGAGGTCCACTGAAGCTTTCTTT. This translates into CASSYTGGRSTEAFF.